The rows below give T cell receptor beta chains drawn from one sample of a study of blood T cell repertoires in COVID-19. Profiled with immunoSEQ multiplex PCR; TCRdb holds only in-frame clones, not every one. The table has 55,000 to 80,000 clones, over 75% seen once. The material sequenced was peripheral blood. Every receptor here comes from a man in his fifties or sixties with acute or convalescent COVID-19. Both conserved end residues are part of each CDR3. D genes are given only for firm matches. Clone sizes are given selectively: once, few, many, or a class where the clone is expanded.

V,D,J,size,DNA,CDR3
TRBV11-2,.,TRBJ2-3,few,TGTGCCAGCAGCTTAGCGTTCGGACTTCCGCAGTATTTT,CASSLAFGLPQYF
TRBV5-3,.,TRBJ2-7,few,TGTGCCAGAAGCTTGAGAGCCTACGAGCAGTACTTC,CARSLRAYEQYF
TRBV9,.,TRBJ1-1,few,TGTGCCAGCAGCGTACAGGGGACTGAAGCTTTCTTT,CASSVQGTEAFF
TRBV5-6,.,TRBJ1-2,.,TGTGCCAGCAGCTACTTCAGGGATGGCTACACCTTC,CASSYFRDGYTF
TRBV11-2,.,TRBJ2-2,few,TGTGCCAGCAGCCTTCAACTTCTTGACGGGGAGCTGTTTTTT,CASSLQLLDGELFF
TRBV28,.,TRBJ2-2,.,TGTGCCAGCAGTTTAACCATCGGAGGGAGAACCGGGGAGCTGTTTTTT,CASSLTIGGRTGELFF
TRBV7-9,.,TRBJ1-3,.,TGTGCCAGCCAACACAGCTCTGGAAACACCATATATTTT,CASQHSSGNTIYF
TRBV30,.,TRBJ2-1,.,TGTGCCTGGAGTCCGGACTGGAAACCTACCTACAATGAGCAGTTCTTC,CAWSPDWKPTYNEQFF
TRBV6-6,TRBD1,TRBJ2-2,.,TGTGCCAGCAATGAGGGGGCTTTGACCGGGGAGCTGTTTTTT,CASNEGALTGELFF
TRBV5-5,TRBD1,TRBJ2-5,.,TGTGCCAGCAGCTTGGATCCAGGGACAGGGAAAACCCAGTACTTC,CASSLDPGTGKTQYF
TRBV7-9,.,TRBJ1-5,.,TGTGCCAGCACTGGTCGTCGGGGTCAGCCCCAGCATTTT,CASTGRRGQPQHF
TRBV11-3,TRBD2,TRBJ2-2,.,TGTGCCAGCAGCGGACTAGCGGGAGTCCCCGGGGAGCTGTTTTTT,CASSGLAGVPGELFF
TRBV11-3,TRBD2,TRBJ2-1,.,TGTGCCAGCAGCTTTACTAGCGGGAGTCAACAGTTCTTC,CASSFTSGSQQFF
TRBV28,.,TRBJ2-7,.,TGTGCCAGCAGTCCCCCGGGAAACGAGCAGTACTTC,CASSPPGNEQYF
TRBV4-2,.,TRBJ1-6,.,TGTGCCAGCAGCCAAAGTCCGGGACAAGATAATTCACCCCTCCACTTT,CASSQSPGQDNSPLHF
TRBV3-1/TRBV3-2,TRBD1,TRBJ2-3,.,TGTGCCAGCAGCCAAGATTTTGGACAGGAGACTGATACGCAGTATTTT,CASSQDFGQETDTQYF
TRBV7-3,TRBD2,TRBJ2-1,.,TGTGCCAGCAGCCTAACCCCGGGACTAATCAATGAGCAGTTCTTC,CASSLTPGLINEQFF
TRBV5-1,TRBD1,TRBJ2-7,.,TGCGCCAGCAGCAGTAACCCGGGACAGGCGAGCTCCTACGAGCAGTACTTC,CASSSNPGQASSYEQYF
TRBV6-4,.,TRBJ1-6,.,TGTGCCAGCAGACCCACATCGAATTCACCCCTCCACTTT,CASRPTSNSPLHF
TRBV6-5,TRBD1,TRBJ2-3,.,TGTGCCAGCAGTTACCGGGACAGAGTCACAGATACGCAGTATTTT,CASSYRDRVTDTQYF
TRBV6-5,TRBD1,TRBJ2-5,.,TGTGCCAGCAGTTGGGATGGGACAGGGAAGACCCAGTACTTC,CASSWDGTGKTQYF
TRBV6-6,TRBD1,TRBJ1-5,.,TGTGCCAGCAGGGAACAGGGGGCAGGCAATCAGCCCCAGCATTTT,CASREQGAGNQPQHF
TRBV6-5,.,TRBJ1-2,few,TGTGCCAGCAGTTACTCGATCAGGAGGGACTATGGCTACACCTTC,CASSYSIRRDYGYTF
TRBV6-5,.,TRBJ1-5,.,TGTGCCACCCAGGTAGGCCATCAGCCCCAGCATTTT,CATQVGHQPQHF
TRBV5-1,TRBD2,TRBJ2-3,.,TGCGCCAGCAGCGTAACGGGACTAGCGGGTGGTTATCGAAAACTCACAGATACGCAGTATTTT,CASSVTGLAGGYRKLTDTQYF
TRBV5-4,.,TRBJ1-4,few,TGTGCCAGCAGCCTAGGTGGAGGGGCGAGGAATGAAAAACTGTTTTTT,CASSLGGGARNEKLFF
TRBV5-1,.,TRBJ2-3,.,TGCGCCAGCAGCTTGGGGGCGCGCACAGATACGCAGTATTTT,CASSLGARTDTQYF
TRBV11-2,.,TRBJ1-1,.,TGTGCCAGCAGCCCCCGAAGGGGTGACACTGAAGCTTTCTTT,CASSPRRGDTEAFF
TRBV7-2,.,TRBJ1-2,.,TGTGCCAGCAGCTTAATGGTAGCCCTCTATGGCTACACCTTC,CASSLMVALYGYTF
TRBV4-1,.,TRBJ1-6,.,TGCGCCAGCACTTTACCGGACACCGGTAATTCACCCCTCCACTTT,CASTLPDTGNSPLHF
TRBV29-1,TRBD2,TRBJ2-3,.,TGCAGCGTCGGAGGCGGGGGACTAGCGAGAACAGATACGCAGTATTTT,CSVGGGGLARTDTQYF
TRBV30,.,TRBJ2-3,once,TGTGCCTGGGAACTAGGGGGGGACATCGGCGAGCGCGGGACTCCCACAGATACGCAGTATTTT,CAWELGGDIGERGTPTDTQYF
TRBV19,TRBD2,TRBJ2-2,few,TGTGCCAGTAATCCCCAGGCGGGAGGGCCGGCTGGGGAGCTGTTTTTT,CASNPQAGGPAGELFF
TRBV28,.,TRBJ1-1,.,TGTGCCAGCAGTTTACGTACAGGGTCGAACACTGAAGCTTTCTTT,CASSLRTGSNTEAFF
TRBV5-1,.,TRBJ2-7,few,TGCGCCAGCAGCTTCCTAGCGAACGACTACGAGCAGTACTTC,CASSFLANDYEQYF
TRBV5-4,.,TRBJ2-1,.,TGTGCCAGCAACCTACAGGGCCACAATGAGCAGTTCTTC,CASNLQGHNEQFF
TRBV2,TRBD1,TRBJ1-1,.,TGTGCCAGCAACGGACAGGGCGGCACTGAAGCTTTCTTT,CASNGQGGTEAFF
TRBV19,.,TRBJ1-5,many,TGTGCCAGTAGTGACCGGAGTTTTTATCAGCCCCAGCATTTT,CASSDRSFYQPQHF
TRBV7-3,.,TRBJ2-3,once,TGTGCCAGCAGCGGGGCGGGGCTCACAGATACGCAGTATTTT,CASSGAGLTDTQYF
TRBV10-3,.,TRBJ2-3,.,TGTGCCATCAGTGACTTCGCAGATACGCAGTATTTT,CAISDFADTQYF
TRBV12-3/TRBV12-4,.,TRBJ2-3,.,TGTGCCAGCAGTTTACGTGCAGATACGCAGTATTTT,CASSLRADTQYF
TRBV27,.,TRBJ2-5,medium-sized,TGTGCCAGCAGGCAACTCGGGAACCAACAGACCCAGTACTTC,CASRQLGNQQTQYF
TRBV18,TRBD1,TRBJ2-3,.,TGTGCCAGCTCGCGCTCAGGGGGCGCAGGAGATACGCAGTATTTT,CASSRSGGAGDTQYF
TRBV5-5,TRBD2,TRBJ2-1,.,TGTGCCAGCAGCTACACTAGCGGGAGGGCCAATGAGCAGTTCTTC,CASSYTSGRANEQFF
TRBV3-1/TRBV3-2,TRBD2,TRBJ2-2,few,TGTGCCAGCGGAAGGCGAGCGGGGGGGTACACCGGGGAGCTGTTTTTT,CASGRRAGGYTGELFF
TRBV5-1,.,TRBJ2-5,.,TGCGCCAGCAGCTTGTTCCCGCGGCGGGAGACCCAGTACTTC,CASSLFPRRETQYF
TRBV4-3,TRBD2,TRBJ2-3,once,TGCGCCAGCAGCCAACTCGGGACTAGCGGGGGGTTAGTGGCAGATACGCAGTATTTT,CASSQLGTSGGLVADTQYF
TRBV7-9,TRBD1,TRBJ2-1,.,TGTGCCAGCAGCCATACAGGGGGCACCTACAATGAGCAGTTCTTC,CASSHTGGTYNEQFF
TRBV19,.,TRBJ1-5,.,TGTGCCAGTAGTATGGGCCTTGACAGTTTTAATCAGCCCCAGCATTTT,CASSMGLDSFNQPQHF
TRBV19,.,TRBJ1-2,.,TGTGCCAGTAGTATAAGTCGGGGAAACTATGGCTACACCTTC,CASSISRGNYGYTF
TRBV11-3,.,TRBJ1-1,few,TGTGCCAGCAGCTTAAGAGGGGGGAACACTGAAGCTTTCTTT,CASSLRGGNTEAFF
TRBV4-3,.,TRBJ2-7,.,TGCGCCAGCAGCCAAGATACCCCCGGGACTTACTCCTACGAGCAGTACTTC,CASSQDTPGTYSYEQYF
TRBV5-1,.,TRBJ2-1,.,TGCGCCAGCAGAACATCACCAGGGATTTCCTACAATGAGCAGTTCTTC,CASRTSPGISYNEQFF
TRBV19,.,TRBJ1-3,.,TGTGCCAGTAGTATTGGGCACTCTGGAAACACCATATATTTT,CASSIGHSGNTIYF
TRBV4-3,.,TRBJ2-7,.,TGCGCCAGCAGCCAATTTGTCACATCCGAGCAGTACTTC,CASSQFVTSEQYF
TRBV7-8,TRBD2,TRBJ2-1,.,TGTGCCAGCAGCTTAGGGACTAGCGGGAGGGCTTACAATGAGCAGTTCTTC,CASSLGTSGRAYNEQFF
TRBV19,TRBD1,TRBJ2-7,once,TGTGCCAGTAGTATAGTGGGGACAGGGGGCATCTTCGAGCAGTACTTC,CASSIVGTGGIFEQYF